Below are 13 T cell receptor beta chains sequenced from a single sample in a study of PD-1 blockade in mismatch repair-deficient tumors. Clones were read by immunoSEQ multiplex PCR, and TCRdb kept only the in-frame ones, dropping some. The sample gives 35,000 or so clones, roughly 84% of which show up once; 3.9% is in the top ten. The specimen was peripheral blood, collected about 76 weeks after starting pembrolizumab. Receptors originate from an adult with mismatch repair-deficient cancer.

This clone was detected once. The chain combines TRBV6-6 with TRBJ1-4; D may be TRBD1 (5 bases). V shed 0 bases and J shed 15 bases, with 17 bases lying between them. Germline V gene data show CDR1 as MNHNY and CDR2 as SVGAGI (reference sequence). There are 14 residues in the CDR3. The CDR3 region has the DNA TGTGCCAGCAGTTACTCGGGGTCCCAGGGCAAGTTGTTTTTT. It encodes CASSYSGSQGKLFF.

The CDR3 here is CASETTGGAQPQHF. Written as DNA, the CDR3 is TGTGCCAGTGAGACGACAGGGGGCGCCCAGCCCCAGCATTTT. The chain uses TRBV19 and TRBJ1-5; 10 nucleotides match TRBD1. Germline values: CDR1 LNHDA, CDR2 SQIVND (reference sequence). The CDR3 totals 14 residues. Germline trimming cut 8 bases from V and 7 bases from J; bases unmatched to any gene: 8.

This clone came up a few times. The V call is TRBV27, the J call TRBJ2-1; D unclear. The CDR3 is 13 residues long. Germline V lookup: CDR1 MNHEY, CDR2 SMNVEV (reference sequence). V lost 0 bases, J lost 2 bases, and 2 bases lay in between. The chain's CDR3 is CASSLSAYNEQFF. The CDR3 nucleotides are TGTGCCAGCAGTTTATCGGCCTACAATGAGCAGTTCTTC.

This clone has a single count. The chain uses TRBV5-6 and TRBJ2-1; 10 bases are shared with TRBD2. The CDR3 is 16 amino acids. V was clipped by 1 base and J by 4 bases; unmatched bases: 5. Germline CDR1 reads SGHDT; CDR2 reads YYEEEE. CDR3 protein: CASSLTAGGGYNEQFF. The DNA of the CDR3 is TGTGCCAGCAGCTTGACAGCGGGAGGGGGGTACAATGAGCAGTTCTTC.

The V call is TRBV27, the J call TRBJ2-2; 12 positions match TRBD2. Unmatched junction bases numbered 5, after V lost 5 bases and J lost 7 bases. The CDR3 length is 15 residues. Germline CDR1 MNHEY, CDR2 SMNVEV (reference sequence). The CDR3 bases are TGTGCCAGCAGTATGACTAGCGGGAGAAACGGGGAGCTGTTTTTT. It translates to CASSMTSGRNGELFF.

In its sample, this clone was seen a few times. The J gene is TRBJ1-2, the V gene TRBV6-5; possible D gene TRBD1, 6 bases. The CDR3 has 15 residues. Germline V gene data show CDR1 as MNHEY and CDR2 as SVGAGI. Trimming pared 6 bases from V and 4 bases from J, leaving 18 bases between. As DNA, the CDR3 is TGTGCCAGCAGCCGAAGTCAGGGGAATATCTATGGCTACACCTTC. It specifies CASSRSQGNIYGYTF.

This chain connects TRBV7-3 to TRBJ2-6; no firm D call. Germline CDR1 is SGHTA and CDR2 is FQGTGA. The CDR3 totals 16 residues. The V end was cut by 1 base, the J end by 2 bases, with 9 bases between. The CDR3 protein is CASSLSLGAGANVLTF. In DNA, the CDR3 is TGTGCCAGCAGCTTAAGTCTGGGCGCTGGGGCCAACGTCCTGACTTTC.

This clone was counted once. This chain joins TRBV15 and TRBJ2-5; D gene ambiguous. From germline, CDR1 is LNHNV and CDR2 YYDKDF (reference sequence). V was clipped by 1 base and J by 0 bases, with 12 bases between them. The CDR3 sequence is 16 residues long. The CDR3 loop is CATSRVKAVYQETQYF. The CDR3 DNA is TGTGCCACCAGCAGAGTAAAAGCAGTCTACCAAGAGACCCAGTACTTC.

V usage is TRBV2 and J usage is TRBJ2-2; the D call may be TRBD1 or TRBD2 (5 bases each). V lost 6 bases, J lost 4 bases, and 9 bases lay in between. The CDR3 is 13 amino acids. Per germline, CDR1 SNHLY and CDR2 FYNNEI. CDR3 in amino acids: CASRGRFTGELFF. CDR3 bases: TGTGCCAGCAGGGGACGCTTCACCGGGGAGCTGTTTTTT.

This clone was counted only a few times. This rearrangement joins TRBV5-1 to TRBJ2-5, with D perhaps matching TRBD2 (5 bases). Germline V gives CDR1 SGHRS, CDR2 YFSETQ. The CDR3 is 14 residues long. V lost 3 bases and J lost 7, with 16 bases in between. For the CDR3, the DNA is TGCGCCAGCAGCTCGGACTCCCCGTGGGGGACCCAGTACTTC. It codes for CASSSDSPWGTQYF.

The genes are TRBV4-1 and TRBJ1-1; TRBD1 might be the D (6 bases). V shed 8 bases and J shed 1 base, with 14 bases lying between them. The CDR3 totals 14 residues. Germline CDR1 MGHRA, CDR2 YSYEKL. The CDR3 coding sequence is TGCGCCAGCGGGCCTAGGGGACAGAACACTGAAGCTTTCTTT. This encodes CASGPRGQNTEAFF.

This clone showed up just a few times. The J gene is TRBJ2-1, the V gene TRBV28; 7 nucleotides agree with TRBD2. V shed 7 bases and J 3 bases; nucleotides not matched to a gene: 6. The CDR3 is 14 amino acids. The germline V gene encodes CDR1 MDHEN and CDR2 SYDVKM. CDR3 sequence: CASMGGSIYNEQFF. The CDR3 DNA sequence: TGTGCCAGCATGGGCGGGAGTATCTACAATGAGCAGTTCTTC. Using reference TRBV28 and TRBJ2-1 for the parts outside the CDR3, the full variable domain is DVKVTQSSRYLVKRTGEKVFLECVQDMDHENMFWYRQDPGLGLRLIYFSYDVKMKEKGDIPEGYSVSREKKERFSLILESASTNQTSMYLCASMGGSIYNEQFFGPGTRLTVL.

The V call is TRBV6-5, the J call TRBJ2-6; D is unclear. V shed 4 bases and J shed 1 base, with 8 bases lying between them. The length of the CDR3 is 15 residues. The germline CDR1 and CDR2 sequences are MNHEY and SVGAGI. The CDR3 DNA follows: TGTGCCAGCAGTTTTGCCGGATCTGGGGCCAACGTCCTGACTTTC. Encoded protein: CASSFAGSGANVLTF.